The following is a T cell receptor (beta chain) sequence with its context. What it binds is not known. This record belongs to a study of cytomegalovirus exposure and HLA in healthy donors. Regarding the study as a whole: In terms of immune exposure information, only CMV serostatus was available. DRB1 showed the most TCR associations and HLA-C the fewest in a later analysis, as rates varied by HLA locus.

It was with 60 Vbeta and 13 Jbeta primers that the PCR ran. Assay used: immunoSEQ multiplex PCR; TCRdb lists only in-frame clones, some missing. The sample comprises 150,000 to 200,000 clones, about three quarters of which are singletons, and 6.5% to 9% rests with the top ten. The CDR3 has 13 residues. Germline CDR1 reads MNHEY; CDR2 reads SVGAGI. The V gene lost 6 bases and the J gene lost 8 bases, with 16 bases spanning the gap. Healthy donors of bone marrow made up the group. This clonotype was obtained from a woman between 40 and 55 years old in good health and CMV-seropositive. The sequenced sample was PBMCs. The V gene is TRBV6-5, the J gene TRBJ1-2; possible D gene TRBD1, 5 bases. The CDR3 nucleotides are TGTGCCAGCAGACCAACATGGGGGGACGGCTACACCTTC. As protein: CASRPTWGDGYTF.